This TCR beta chain was obtained from a study of blood T cell repertoires in COVID-19. Study-wide background: Researchers got acute and convalescent COVID-19 samples from the United States, Italy and Spain. The analysed material was cDNA or gDNA that came from T cells, B-cell-depleted T cells, or PBMCs.

The V gene lost 0 bases and the J gene lost 2 bases, with 5 bases spanning the gap. The CDR3 length is 13 residues. The germline V gene has CDR1 MGHRA and CDR2 YSYEKL. Original analysis: Using reference gene primer amplification, nucleated cell counts were estimated. Using immunoSEQ multiplex PCR, the repertoire was profiled, and TCRdb retains in-frame clones only, with some absent. D and trimming were read from the DNA, whereas the V and J calls and clone size are those reported in that table. Found here are over 250,000 clones, 89% of them singletons; the top ten hold under 15%. The sequence derives from a woman aged 55 to 70 with acute or convalescent COVID-19. Input material: peripheral blood. The J gene is TRBJ2-7, the V gene TRBV4-1; D is undetermined. The CDR3 is CASSQDRTYEQYF. The CDR3 DNA is TGCGCCAGCAGCCAAGACAGAACCTACGAGCAGTACTTC.